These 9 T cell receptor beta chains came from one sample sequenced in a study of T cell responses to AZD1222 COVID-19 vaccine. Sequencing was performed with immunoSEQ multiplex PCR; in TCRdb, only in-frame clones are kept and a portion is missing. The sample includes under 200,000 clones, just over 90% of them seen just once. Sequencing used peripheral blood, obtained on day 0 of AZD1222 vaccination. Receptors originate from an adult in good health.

CDR3 residues: CATGQGTLSGELFF. The CDR3 DNA is TGCGCCACAGGACAGGGGACCTTGAGCGGGGAGCTGTTTTTT. The V call is TRBV5-1, the J call TRBJ2-2, with 9 bases that match TRBD1. J gave up 7 bases and V 9 bases, and 10 bases lay outside the gene matches. CDR1 is SGHRS and CDR2 is YFSETQ in the germline V gene. This CDR3 spans 14 amino acids.

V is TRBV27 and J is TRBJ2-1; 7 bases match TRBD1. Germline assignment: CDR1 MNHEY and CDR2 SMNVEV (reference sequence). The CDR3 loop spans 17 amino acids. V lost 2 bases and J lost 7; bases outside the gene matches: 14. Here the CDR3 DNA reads TGTGCCAGCAGTTTAGCGGCGTGGCTAGCAGGGGGTAATGAGCAGTTCTTC. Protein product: CASSLAAWLAGGNEQFF.

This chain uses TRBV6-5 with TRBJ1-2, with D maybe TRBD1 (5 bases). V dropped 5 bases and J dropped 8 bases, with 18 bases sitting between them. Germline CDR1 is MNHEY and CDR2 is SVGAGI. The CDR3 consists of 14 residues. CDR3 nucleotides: TGTGCCAGCAGTCCCGGGGCCAGACGGGGCGGCTACACCTTC. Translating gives CASSPGARRGGYTF.

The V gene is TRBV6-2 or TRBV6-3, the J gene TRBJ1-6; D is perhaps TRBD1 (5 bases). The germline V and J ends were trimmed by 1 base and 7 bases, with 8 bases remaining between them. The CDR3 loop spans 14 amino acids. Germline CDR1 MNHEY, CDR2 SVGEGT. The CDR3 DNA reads TGTGCCAGCAGTTACTTCCGGGACAATTCACCCCTCCACTTT. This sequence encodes CASSYFRDNSPLHF.

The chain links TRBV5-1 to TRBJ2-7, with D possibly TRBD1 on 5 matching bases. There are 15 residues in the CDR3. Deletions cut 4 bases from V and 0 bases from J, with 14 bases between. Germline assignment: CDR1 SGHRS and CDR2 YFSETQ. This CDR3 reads CASSPWTSSSYEQYF. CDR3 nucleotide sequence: TGCGCCAGCAGCCCTTGGACATCTAGCTCCTACGAGCAGTACTTC.

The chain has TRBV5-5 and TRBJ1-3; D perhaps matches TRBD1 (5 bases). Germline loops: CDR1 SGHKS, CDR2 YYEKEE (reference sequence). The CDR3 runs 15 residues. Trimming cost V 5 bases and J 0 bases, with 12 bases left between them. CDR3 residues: CASSSRDFSGNTIYF. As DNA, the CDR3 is TGTGCCAGCAGTTCCAGGGACTTCTCTGGAAACACCATATATTTT.

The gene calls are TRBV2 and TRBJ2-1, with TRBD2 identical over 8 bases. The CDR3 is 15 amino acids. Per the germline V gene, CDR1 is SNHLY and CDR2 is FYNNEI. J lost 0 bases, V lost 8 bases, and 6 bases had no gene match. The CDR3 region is CASLRRGGSYNEQFF. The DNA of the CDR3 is TGTGCCAGCTTAAGACGGGGGGGCTCCTACAATGAGCAGTTCTTC.

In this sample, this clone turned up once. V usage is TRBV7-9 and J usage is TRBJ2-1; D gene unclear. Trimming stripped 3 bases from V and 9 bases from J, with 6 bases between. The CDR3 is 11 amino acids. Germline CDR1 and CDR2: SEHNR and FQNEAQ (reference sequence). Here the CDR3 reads CASSLTREQFF. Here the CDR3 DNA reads TGTGCCAGCAGCTTGACCCGTGAGCAGTTCTTC.

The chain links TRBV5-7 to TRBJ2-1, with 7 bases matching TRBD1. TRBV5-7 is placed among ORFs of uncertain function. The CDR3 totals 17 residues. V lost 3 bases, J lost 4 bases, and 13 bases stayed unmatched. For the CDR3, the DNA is TGTGCCAGCAGCTCCTTAGGGGACAGCCCTCCTTACAATGAGCAGTTCTTC. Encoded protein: CASSSLGDSPPYNEQFF.